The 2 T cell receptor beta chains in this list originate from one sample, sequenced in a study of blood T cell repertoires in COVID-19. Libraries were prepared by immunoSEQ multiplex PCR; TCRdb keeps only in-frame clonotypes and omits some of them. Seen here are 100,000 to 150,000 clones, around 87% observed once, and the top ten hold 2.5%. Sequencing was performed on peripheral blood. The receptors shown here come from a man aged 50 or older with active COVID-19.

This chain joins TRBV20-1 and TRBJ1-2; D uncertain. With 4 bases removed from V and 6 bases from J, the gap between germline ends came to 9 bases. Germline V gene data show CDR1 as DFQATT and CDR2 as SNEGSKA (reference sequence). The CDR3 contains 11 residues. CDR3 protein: CSAIVLNGYTF. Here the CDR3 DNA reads TGCAGTGCTATCGTATTAAATGGCTACACCTTC.

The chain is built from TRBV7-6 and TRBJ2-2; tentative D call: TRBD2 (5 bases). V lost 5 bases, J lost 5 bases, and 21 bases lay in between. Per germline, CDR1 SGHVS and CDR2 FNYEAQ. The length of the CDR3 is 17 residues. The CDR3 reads CASSPRWVRQRTGELFF. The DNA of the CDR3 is TGTGCCAGCAGCCCTCGGTGGGTGCGGCAGCGGACCGGGGAGCTGTTTTTT.